These 14 T cell receptor beta chains share one sample of origin, sequenced in a study of T cell repertoires in cytomegalovirus infection. Via MiXCR, TCRdb re-called the reads, giving one row per CDR3 protein. The table includes about 740,000 distinct CDR3 sequences, approximately 40% detected once. The sequencing input was PBMCs. The receptors come from a human donor in good health (CMV status not recorded). Some clones in this sample may be carry-over from other donors' samples.

This chain uses TRBV19 with TRBJ1-2; maybe TRBD1 (6 bases). Trimming removed 3 bases from V and 4 bases from J, with 15 bases in between. This CDR3 is built from 15 residues. Germline values: CDR1 LNHDA, CDR2 SQIVND (reference sequence). This chain's CDR3 is CASSIWAGDTYGYTF. CDR3 in DNA: TGTGCCAGTAGTATCTGGGCAGGGGATACCTATGGCTACACCTTC.

The V and J genes are TRBV2 and TRBJ2-7; the D is unclear. The length of the CDR3 is 12 residues. Germline V gene data show CDR1 as SNHLY and CDR2 as FYNNEI. The V gene lost 0 bases and the J gene lost 5 bases, with 5 bases spanning the gap. CDR3 nucleotides: TGTGCCAGCAGTGAAGCAGGGCACGAGCAGTACTTC. Its protein product is CASSEAGHEQYF. Full variable domain (missing parts from reference TRBV2 and TRBJ2-7): EPEVTQTPSHQVTQMGQEVILRCVPISNHLYFYWYRQILGQKVEFLVSFYNNEISEKSEIFDDQFSVERPDGSNFTLKIRSTKLEDSAMYFCASSEAGHEQYFGPGTRLTVT.

The chain is built from TRBV12-3 or TRBV12-4 and TRBJ1-1; a possible D gene is TRBD1 (5 bases). The CDR3 covers 14 residues. V lost 1 base, J lost 7 bases, and 13 bases lay in between. In DNA form, the CDR3 reads TGTGCCAGCAGTTTAGATGGAGGGGTGGATGAAGCTTTCTTT. Protein sequence: CASSLDGGVDEAFF.

This clonotype occurred many times. This rearrangement joins TRBV28 to TRBJ2-7; TRBD1 agrees at 9 bases. Germline CDR1 is MDHEN and CDR2 is SYDVKM. This CDR3 has 16 amino acids. The J segment lost 0 bases and the V segment lost 4 bases, leaving 7 bases of the junction unmatched. CDR3 residues: CASSSTGGQSSYEQYF. CDR3 DNA sequence: TGTGCCAGCAGTTCCACAGGGGGCCAAAGCTCCTACGAGCAGTACTTC.

This clonotype has a handful of counts. The rearrangement links TRBV7-3 to TRBJ2-1; 8 nucleotides align to TRBD1. This CDR3 has 13 residues. CDR1 SGHTA and CDR2 FQGTGA come from the germline V gene. The V and J ends lost 7 bases and 8 bases, in that order; junction bases with no gene match: 7. The CDR3 sequence is CASTIDRGDEQFF. CDR3 nucleotide sequence: TGTGCCAGCACCATTGACAGGGGCGATGAGCAGTTCTTC.

This clonotype showed up just a few times. The gene calls are TRBV28 and TRBJ2-7; possible D gene TRBD1, 5 bases. Trimming left V 2 bases short and J 5 bases short, with 16 bases between. Germline lookup yields CDR1 MDHEN and CDR2 SYDVKM. The CDR3 runs to 15 residues. CDR3: CASSLGLGQGHEQYF. The CDR3 nucleotides are TGTGCCAGCAGTTTAGGTTTGGGGCAGGGCCACGAGCAGTACTTC.

This rearrangement joins TRBV7-6 to TRBJ2-1; no clear D gene. CDR1 and CDR2 (germline): SGHVS, FNYEAQ. The CDR3 sequence is 16 residues long. With 4 bases removed from V and 6 bases from J, the gap between germline ends came to 19 bases. In DNA, the CDR3 is TGTGCCAGCAGCTCCCGAGTGGGCCTGCTATCCAATGAGCAGTTCTTC. Encoded protein: CASSSRVGLLSNEQFF.

This chain links TRBV5-1 with TRBJ2-7; D assignment may be TRBD1 or TRBD2 (6 bases each). Germline CDR1 and CDR2: SGHRS and YFSETQ. The CDR3 consists of 15 residues. The germline V and J ends were trimmed by 0 bases and 3 bases, with 13 bases remaining between them. CDR3 bases: TGCGCCAGCAGCTTGGCTAGGGGGGCGAACTACGAGCAGTACTTC. This sequence encodes CASSLARGANYEQYF.

The V call is TRBV6-1, the J call TRBJ2-7, with D perhaps being TRBD1 or TRBD2 (5 bases each). The V gene's germline CDR1 is MNHNS and CDR2 SASEGT. The CDR3 sequence is 14 residues long. V was clipped by 7 bases and J by 1 base, with 14 bases between them. The CDR3 DNA is TGTGCCAGCATCCGAAGGGACGGATCCTACGAGCAGTACTTC. Protein: CASIRRDGSYEQYF.

This clonotype was detected only once. This chain links TRBV12-3 or TRBV12-4 with TRBJ2-7; D is uncertain. Trimming removed 0 bases from V and 0 bases from J, with 6 bases in between. CDR3 length: 14 amino acids. This CDR3 is CASSLARFSYEQYF. The CDR3 DNA reads TGTGCCAGCAGTTTAGCCAGGTTCTCCTACGAGCAGTACTTC.

This clonotype was counted a few times. The chain links TRBV2 to TRBJ1-5; D remains unclear. Germline CDR1 is SNHLY and CDR2 is FYNNEI. Trimming took 7 bases from V and 7 from J, leaving 14 bases between them. The CDR3 runs 13 residues. The chain's CDR3 is CASTGRPGQPQHF. DNA of the CDR3: TGTGCCAGCACGGGCAGGCCTGGCCAGCCCCAGCATTTT.

As concerns this clonotype: Given the absence of the conserved phenylalanine or tryptophan at the CDR3 end, a read error is likely. The chain carries TRBV30 and TRBJ1-6, with unresolved D. The CDR3 has 12 amino acids. V lost 3 bases and J 9 bases, leaving 9 bases between the germline ends. Germline-derived CDR1 and CDR2 are GTSNPN and SVGIG (reference sequence). CDR3 DNA sequence: TGTGCCTGGAGCAGTCGGGGTTCACCCCTCCACTTA. Translating it yields CAWSSRGSPLHL.

The V gene is TRBV5-1, the J gene TRBJ1-2; D is undetermined. V lost 0 bases and J lost 0, with 9 bases in between. The CDR3 sequence is 15 residues long. Germline V gene data show CDR1 as SGHRS and CDR2 as YFSETQ. The CDR3 DNA follows: TGCGCCAGCAGCTTGGCCCTGACAACTAACTATGGCTACACCTTC. It specifies CASSLALTTNYGYTF.

The chain recombines TRBV7-3 with TRBJ1-1; tentative D call: TRBD1 (5 bases). The CDR3 length is 15 residues. V dropped 5 bases and J dropped 0 bases, with 13 bases sitting between them. CDR1 SGHTA and CDR2 FQGTGA come from the germline V gene. CDR3 in amino acids: CASSPAGQMNTEAFF. The CDR3 DNA follows: TGTGCCAGCAGCCCGGCAGGACAAATGAACACTGAAGCTTTCTTT.